These 10 T cell receptor beta chains came from one sample sequenced in a study of T cells in Graves' hyperthyroidism and ophthalmopathy. Authors of the study amplified TCR beta CDR3 regions from RNA transcripts. The HTBI primer set drove a first-round RT-PCR of the TCR CDR3. One entry per CDR3 protein, called by TCRdb with MiXCR from the multiplex PCR reads. The sample holds 250,000 to 300,000 distinct CDR3 sequences, about 14% seen once. Sample: blood. The source is a woman younger than 45 with Graves' hyperthyroidism that later progressed to Graves' ophthalmopathy.

The table lists this clonotype with many counts. The J gene is TRBJ2-7, the V gene TRBV28; tentative D call: TRBD2 (5 bases). Deletions cut 4 bases from V and 6 bases from J, with 16 bases between. Per the germline V gene, CDR1 is MDHEN and CDR2 is SYDVKM. CDR3 length: 14 amino acids. CDR3 loop: CASSSATTLGEQYF. In DNA form, the CDR3 reads TGTGCCAGCAGTTCGGCTACCACACTAGGCGAGCAGTACTTC.

Ten or more counts support this clonotype. This sequence joins TRBV7-9 and TRBJ2-7; 7 bases agree with TRBD2. Germline V lookup: CDR1 SEHNR, CDR2 FQNEAQ (reference sequence). The CDR3 is made up of 15 amino acids. Trimming removed 0 bases from V and 2 bases from J; junction bases left unmatched: 4. The CDR3 DNA is TGTGCCAGCAGCTTAGCGGCTAGCGGTACCTACGAGCAGTACTTC. Translating it yields CASSLAASGTYEQYF. The full variable domain, its missing parts supplied by reference TRBV7-9 and TRBJ2-7, is DTGVSQNPRHKITKRGQNVTFRCDPISEHNRLYWYRQTLGQGPEFLTYFQNEAQLEKSRLLSDRFSAERPKGSFSTLEIQRTEQGDSAMYLCASSLAASGTYEQYFGPGTRLTVT.

In its sample, this clonotype was seen many times. J is TRBJ2-7 and V is TRBV27, with 8 bases identical to TRBD2. This CDR3 has 16 residues. CDR1 is MNHEY and CDR2 is SMNVEV in the germline V gene (reference sequence). The ends lost 2 bases at V and 2 bases at J; junction bases unmatched: 8. For the CDR3, the DNA is TGTGCCAGCAGTTTAAGTCCAGCGGGAGACCCCTACGAGCAGTACTTC. It codes for CASSLSPAGDPYEQYF.

This clonotype was recorded many times. The chain recombines TRBV28 with TRBJ2-5; 7 bases map to TRBD2. Germline CDR1 MDHEN, CDR2 SYDVKM. V trimming: 6 bases; J trimming: 6 bases; junction bases outside the gene matches: 10. This CDR3 comprises 14 residues. CDR3 nucleotide sequence: TGTGCCAGCAGCCCTACTAGCGACGGACAGACCCAGTACTTC. The encoded protein is CASSPTSDGQTQYF.

This clonotype came up many times. This chain joins TRBV27 and TRBJ1-2; 8 bases match TRBD1. V lost 4 bases to trimming and J lost 3 bases; unmatched junction nucleotides: 7. The CDR3 is 15 residues long. CDR1 and CDR2 (germline): MNHEY, SMNVEV (reference sequence). The CDR3 nucleotides read TGTGCCAGCAGTTCCTCTTGGACAGGGTACTATGGCTACACCTTC. The encoded protein is CASSSSWTGYYGYTF.

This clonotype has at least ten counts. The chain combines TRBV12-3 or TRBV12-4 with TRBJ2-3; D possibly corresponds to TRBD2 (5 bases). This CDR3 is 19 amino acids long. Trimming took 4 bases from V and 2 from J, leaving 25 bases between them. The CDR3 nucleotides are TGTGCCAGCAGTTATATTCCCCCTTGGGGTAGCGCATCCACAGATACGCAGTATTTT. Translated, it gives CASSYIPPWGSASTDTQYF.

V and J are TRBV19 and TRBJ2-3, with a tentative D call TRBD2 (5 bases). The CDR3 runs 15 residues. Germline V gene sequence: CDR1 LNHDA, CDR2 SQIVND (reference sequence). Trimming stripped 4 bases from V and 5 bases from J, with 16 bases between. In DNA, the CDR3 is TGTGCCAGTAGTAGCGTGGGAGTAGTTGGAGATACGCAGTATTTT. This codes for CASSSVGVVGDTQYF.

This rearrangement joins TRBV12-3 or TRBV12-4 to TRBJ2-1; 9 positions agree with TRBD2. Losses at the gene ends were 5 bases for V and 6 bases for J; bases not matched to a gene: 2. The CDR3 is made up of 13 amino acids. The CDR3 region has the DNA TGTGCCAGCAGTCCACTAGCGGGCAATGAGCAGTTCTTC. It yields the protein CASSPLAGNEQFF.

A note on this clonotype: This may be a read error: a much more frequent sequence differs by one nucleotide. The chain carries TRBV7-9 and TRBJ2-3; 11 nucleotides agree with TRBD2. V was clipped by 4 bases and J by 4 bases; unmatched bases: 4. CDR1 and CDR2 (germline): SEHNR, FQNEAQ (reference sequence). The CDR3 extends over 15 amino acids. The CDR3 coding sequence is TGTGCCAGCAGCTCGGGACTAGCGGTCGCAGATACGCAGTATTTT. Amino acid sequence: CASSSGLAVADTQYF.

This clonotype has a handful of counts. The V and J genes are TRBV4-3 and TRBJ2-1; TRBD2 matches at 8 bases. J lost 10 bases, V lost 1 base, and 9 bases had no gene match. The CDR3 contains 15 residues. Germline V lookup: CDR1 LGHNA, CDR2 YSLEER. The CDR3 loop reads CASSQVGAGEREQFF. The CDR3 nucleotides are TGCGCCAGCAGCCAAGTAGGAGCGGGAGAACGCGAGCAGTTCTTC.